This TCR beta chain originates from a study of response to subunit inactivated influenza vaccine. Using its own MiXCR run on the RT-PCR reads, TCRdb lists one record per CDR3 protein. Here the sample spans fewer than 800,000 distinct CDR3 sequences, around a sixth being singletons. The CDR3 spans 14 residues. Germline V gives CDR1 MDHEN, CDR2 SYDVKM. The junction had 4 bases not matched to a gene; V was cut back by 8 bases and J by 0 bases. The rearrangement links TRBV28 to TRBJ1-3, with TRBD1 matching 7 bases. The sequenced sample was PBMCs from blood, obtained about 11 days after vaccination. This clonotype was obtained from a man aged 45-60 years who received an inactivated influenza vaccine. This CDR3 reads CASRQGNSGNTIYF. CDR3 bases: TGTGCCAGCCGACAGGGAAACTCTGGAAACACCATATATTTT.